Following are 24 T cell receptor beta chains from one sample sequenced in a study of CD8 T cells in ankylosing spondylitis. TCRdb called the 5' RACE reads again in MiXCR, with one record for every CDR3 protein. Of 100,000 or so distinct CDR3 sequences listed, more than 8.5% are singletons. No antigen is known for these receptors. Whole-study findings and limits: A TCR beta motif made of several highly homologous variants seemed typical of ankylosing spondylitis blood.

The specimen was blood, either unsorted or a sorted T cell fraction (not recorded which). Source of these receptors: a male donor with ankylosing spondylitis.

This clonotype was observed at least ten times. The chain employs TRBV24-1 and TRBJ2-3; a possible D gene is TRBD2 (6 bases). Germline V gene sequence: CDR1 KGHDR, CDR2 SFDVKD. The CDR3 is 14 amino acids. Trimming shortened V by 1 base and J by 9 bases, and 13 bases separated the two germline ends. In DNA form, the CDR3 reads TGTGCCACCAGTGATTTTGGAGGGTTAAGGACGCAGTATTTT. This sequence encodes CATSDFGGLRTQYF.

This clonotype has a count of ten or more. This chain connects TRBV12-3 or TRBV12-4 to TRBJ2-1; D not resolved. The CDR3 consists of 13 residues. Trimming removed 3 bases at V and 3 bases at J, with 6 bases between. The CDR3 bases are TGTGCCAGCAGTTTGGTCTTCTACAATGAGCAGTTCTTC. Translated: CASSLVFYNEQFF.

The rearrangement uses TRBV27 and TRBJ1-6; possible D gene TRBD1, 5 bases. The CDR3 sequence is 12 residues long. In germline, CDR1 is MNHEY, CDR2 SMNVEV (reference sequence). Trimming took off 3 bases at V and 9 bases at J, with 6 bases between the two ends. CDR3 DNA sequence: TGTGCCAGCAGTTTGGGACTTTCACCCCTCCACTTT. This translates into CASSLGLSPLHF.

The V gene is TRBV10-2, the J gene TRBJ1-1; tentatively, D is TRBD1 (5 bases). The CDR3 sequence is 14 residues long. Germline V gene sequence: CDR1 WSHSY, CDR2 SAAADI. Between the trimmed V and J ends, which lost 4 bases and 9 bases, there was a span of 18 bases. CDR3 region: CASSVSEGRNQAFF. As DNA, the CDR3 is TGCGCCAGCAGTGTTTCGGAGGGGAGGAATCAAGCTTTCTTT.

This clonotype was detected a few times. The CDR3 DNA is TGTGCCAGCAGTTTATCGGGTGGGCTGTACTCACCCCTCCACTTT. This encodes CASSLSGGLYSPLHF. This rearrangement joins TRBV27 to TRBJ1-6; D call uncertain. Trimming took off 0 bases at V and 10 bases at J, with 13 bases between the two ends. Germline V gives CDR1 MNHEY, CDR2 SMNVEV (reference sequence). CDR3 length: 15 residues.

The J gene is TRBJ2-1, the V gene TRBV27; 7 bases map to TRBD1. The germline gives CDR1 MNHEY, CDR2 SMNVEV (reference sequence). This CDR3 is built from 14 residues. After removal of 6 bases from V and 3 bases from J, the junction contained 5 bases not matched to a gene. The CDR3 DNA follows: TGTGCCAGCAGCCACCGGGACAGCTACAATGAGCAGTTCTTC. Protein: CASSHRDSYNEQFF.

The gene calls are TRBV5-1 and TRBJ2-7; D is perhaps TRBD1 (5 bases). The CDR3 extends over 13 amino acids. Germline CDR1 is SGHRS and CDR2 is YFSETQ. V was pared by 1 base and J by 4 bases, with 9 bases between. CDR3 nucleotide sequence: TGCGCCAGCAGCTTGAACAGGAAATACGAGCAGTACTTC. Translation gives CASSLNRKYEQYF. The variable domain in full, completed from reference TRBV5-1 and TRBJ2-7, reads KAGVTQTPRYLIKTRGQQVTLSCSPISGHRSVSWYQQTPGQGLQFLFEYFSETQRNKGNFPGRFSGRQFSNSRSEMNVSTLELGDSALYLCASSLNRKYEQYFGPGTRLTVT.

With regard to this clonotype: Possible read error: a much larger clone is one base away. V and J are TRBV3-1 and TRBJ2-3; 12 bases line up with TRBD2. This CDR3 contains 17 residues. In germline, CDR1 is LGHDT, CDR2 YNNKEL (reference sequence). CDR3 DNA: TGTGCCAGCAGCCAAGATCTGACTAGCGGGAGCACAGAAACGCAGTATTTT. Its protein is CASSQDLTSGSTETQYF.

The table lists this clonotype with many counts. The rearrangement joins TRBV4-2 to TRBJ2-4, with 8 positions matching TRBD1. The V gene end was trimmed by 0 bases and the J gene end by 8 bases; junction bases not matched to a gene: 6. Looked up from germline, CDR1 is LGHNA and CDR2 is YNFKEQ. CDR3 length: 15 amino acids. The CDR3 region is CASSQDPGQDDIQYF. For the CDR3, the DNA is TGTGCCAGCAGCCAAGATCCGGGACAGGATGACATTCAGTACTTC.

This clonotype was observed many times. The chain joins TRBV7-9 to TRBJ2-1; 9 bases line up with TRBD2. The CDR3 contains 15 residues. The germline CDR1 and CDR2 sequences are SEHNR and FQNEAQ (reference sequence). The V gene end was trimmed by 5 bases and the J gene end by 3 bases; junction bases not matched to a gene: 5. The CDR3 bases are TGTGCCAGCAGCATAACTAGCGGGCTCTACAATGAGCAGTTCTTC. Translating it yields CASSITSGLYNEQFF.

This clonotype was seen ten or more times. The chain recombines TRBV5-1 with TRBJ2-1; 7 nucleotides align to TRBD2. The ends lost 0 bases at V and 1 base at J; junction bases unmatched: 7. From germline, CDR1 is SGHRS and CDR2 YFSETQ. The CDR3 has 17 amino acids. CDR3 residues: CASSLDLREVSYNEQFF. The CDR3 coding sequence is TGCGCCAGCAGCTTGGATTTACGGGAGGTGTCCTACAATGAGCAGTTCTTC. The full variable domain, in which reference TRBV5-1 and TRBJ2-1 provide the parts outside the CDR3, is KAGVTQTPRYLIKTRGQQVTLSCSPISGHRSVSWYQQTPGQGLQFLFEYFSETQRNKGNFPGRFSGRQFSNSRSEMNVSTLELGDSALYLCASSLDLREVSYNEQFFGPGTRLTVL.

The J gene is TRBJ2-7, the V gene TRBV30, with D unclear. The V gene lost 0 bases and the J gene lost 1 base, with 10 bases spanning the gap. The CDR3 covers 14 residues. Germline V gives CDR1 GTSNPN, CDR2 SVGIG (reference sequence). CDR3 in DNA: TGTGCCTGGAGTGTACGGCCAGTTTCCTACGAGCAGTACTTC. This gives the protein CAWSVRPVSYEQYF.

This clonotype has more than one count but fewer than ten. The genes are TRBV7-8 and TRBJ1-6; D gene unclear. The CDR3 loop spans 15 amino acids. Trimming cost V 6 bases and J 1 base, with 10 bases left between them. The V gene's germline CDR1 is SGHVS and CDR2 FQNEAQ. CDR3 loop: CASRSGRSYNSPLHF. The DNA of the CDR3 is TGTGCCAGCAGGTCAGGACGTTCCTATAATTCACCCCTCCACTTT.

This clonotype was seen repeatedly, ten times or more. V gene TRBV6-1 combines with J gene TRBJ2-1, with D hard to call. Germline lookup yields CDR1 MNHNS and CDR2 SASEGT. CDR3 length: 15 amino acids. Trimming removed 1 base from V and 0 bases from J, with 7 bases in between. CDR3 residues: CASSEGFTSYNEQFF. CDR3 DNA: TGTGCCAGCAGTGAAGGGTTTACCTCCTACAATGAGCAGTTCTTC.

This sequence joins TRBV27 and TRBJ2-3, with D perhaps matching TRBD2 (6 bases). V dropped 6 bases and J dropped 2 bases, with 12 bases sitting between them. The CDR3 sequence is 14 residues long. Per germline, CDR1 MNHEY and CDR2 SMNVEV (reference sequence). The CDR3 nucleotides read TGTGCCAGCAGGTGGGGGGTTCACACAGATACGCAGTATTTT. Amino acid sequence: CASRWGVHTDTQYF.

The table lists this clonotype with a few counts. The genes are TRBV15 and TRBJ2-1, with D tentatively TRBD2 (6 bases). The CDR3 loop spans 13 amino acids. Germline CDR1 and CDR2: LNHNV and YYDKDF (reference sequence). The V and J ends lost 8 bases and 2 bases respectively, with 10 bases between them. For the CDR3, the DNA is TGTGCCACCGGGGACTCCACCTACAATGAGCAGTTCTTC. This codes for CATGDSTYNEQFF.

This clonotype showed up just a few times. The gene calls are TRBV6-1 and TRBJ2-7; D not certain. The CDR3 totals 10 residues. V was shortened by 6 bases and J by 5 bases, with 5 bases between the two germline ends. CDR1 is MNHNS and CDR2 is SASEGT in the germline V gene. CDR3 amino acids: CASRNHEQYF. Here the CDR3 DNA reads TGTGCCAGCAGGAACCACGAGCAGTACTTC.

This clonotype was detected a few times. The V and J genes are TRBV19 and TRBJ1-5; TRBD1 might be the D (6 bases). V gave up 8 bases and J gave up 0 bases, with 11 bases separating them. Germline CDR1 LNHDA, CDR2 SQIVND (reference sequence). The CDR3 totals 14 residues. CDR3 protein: CASQDSYSNQPQHF. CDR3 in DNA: TGTGCCAGTCAGGACAGCTATAGCAATCAGCCCCAGCATTTT.

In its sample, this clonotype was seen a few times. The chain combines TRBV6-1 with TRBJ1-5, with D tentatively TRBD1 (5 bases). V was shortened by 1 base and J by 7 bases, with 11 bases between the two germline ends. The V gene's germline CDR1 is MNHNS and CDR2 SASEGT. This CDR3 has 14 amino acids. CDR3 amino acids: CASSEVWGGQPQHF. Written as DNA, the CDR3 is TGTGCCAGCAGTGAAGTGTGGGGCGGACAGCCCCAGCATTTT.

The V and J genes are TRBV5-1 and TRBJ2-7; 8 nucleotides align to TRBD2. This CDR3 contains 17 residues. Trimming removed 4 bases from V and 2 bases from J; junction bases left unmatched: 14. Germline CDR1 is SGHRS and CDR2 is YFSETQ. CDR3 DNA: TGCGCCAGCAGCGGGGAACATAGCGGGAATCCCACCTACGAGCAGTACTTC. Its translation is CASSGEHSGNPTYEQYF.

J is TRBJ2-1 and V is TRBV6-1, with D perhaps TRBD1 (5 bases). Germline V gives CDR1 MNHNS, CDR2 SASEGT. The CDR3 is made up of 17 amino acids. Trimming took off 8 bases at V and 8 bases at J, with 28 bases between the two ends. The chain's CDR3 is CASDSWAFSYQADEQFF. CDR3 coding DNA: TGTGCCAGCGACAGCTGGGCCTTTTCCTATCAGGCCGATGAGCAGTTCTTC.

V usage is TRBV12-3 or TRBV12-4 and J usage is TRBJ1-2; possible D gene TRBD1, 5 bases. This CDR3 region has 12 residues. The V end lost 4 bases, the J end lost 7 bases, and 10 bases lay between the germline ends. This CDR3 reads CASSSGGGGYTF. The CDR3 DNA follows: TGTGCCAGCAGTTCCGGGGGGGGTGGCTACACCTTC.

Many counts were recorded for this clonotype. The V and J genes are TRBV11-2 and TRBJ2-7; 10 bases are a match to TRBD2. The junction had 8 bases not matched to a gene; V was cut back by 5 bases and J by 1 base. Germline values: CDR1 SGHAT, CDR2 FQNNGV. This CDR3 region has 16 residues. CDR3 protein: CASSPGASGSSYEQYV. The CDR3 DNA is TGTGCCAGCAGCCCCGGGGCTAGCGGGAGTTCCTACGAGCAGTACGTC.

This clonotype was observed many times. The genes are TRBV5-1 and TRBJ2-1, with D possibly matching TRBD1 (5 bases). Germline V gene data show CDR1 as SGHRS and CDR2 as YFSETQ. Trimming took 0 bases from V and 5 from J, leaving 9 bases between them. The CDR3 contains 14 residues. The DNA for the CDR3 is TGCGCCAGCAGCTTGGAGGGGTACAACAATGAGCAGTTCTTC. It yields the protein CASSLEGYNNEQFF. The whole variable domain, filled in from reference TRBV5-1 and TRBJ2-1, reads KAGVTQTPRYLIKTRGQQVTLSCSPISGHRSVSWYQQTPGQGLQFLFEYFSETQRNKGNFPGRFSGRQFSNSRSEMNVSTLELGDSALYLCASSLEGYNNEQFFGPGTRLTVL.